The TCR beta chain described here comes from a study of monozygotic twins with inflammatory bowel disease. With regard to this clonotype: Its antigen is as yet unknown.

Both the TCRalpha cDNA and the TCRbeta cDNA were taken through two nested PCRs, lasting 16 and 9 cycles. Using the 5' RACE reads, TCRdb records one entry per CDR3 protein without DNA. The sample holds around 380,000 distinct CDR3 sequences. Germline V gene lookup returns CDR1 LNHDA and CDR2 SQIVND (reference sequence). CDR3 length: 14 amino acids. Findings and limits, study-wide: Twins with IBD were found to have lower TCRbeta diversity (inverse Simpson) than healthy co-twins.

Every single donor had an approximately 2.5 ml blood sample drawn. The sequence was collected from a human donor with ulcerative colitis or Crohn's disease, or a healthy co-twin of an affected twin (not recorded which). This sequence joins TRBV19 and TRBJ1-5; the TCRdb D gene call, TRBD1, has no DNA to confirm it. The sample was blood. CDR3 protein: CASSTQGVYQPQHF.